This paragraph covers one T cell receptor beta chain sequence. Its specificity is not known. This sample was included in a study of cytomegalovirus exposure and HLA in healthy donors. Study context: The Caucasian-associated ancestry cluster held roughly 80% of around 380 genotyped donors. Findings and caveats of the study: A link between a missense DCLRE1C variant and TCR beta V- and J-gene trimming emerged from a later analysis.

The study ran its PCR with 60 Vbeta and 13 Jbeta primers. Clones were sequenced by immunoSEQ multiplex PCR, and TCRdb holds only the in-frame ones, with some missing. This repertoire shows over 200,000 clones, approximately 84% found once; its top ten account for around 0.57%. V was pared by 1 base and J by 2 bases, with 7 bases of the junction left unmatched. This CDR3 is built from 16 residues. The germline CDR1 and CDR2 sequences are MNHEY and SMNVEV (reference sequence). What was sequenced was PBMCs. This clonotype originated in a woman aged 40 to 49 in good health and CMV-seronegative. The V and J genes are TRBV27 and TRBJ2-7; 8 bases agree with TRBD2. DNA of the CDR3: TGTGCCAGCAGTTTATTGGAGCGGGGGTACGCCTACGAGCAGTACTTC. Its protein is CASSLLERGYAYEQYF.